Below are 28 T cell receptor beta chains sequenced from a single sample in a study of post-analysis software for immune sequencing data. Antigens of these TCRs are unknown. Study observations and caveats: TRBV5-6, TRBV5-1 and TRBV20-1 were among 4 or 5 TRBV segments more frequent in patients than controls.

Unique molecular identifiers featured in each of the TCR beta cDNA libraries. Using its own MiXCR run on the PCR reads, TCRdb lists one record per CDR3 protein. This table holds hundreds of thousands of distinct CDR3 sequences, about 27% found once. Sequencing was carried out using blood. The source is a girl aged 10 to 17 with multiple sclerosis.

For the CDR3, the DNA is TGCAGTGCTAGTGGGGACAGGGGGCTTGGTATAGGGTTCTTC. This codes for CSASGDRGLGIGFF. The gene calls are TRBV20-1 and TRBJ2-1; 12 bases fit TRBD1. The CDR3 has 14 amino acids. The germline CDR1 and CDR2 sequences are DFQATT and SNEGSKA (reference sequence). V gave up 3 bases and J gave up 15 bases; unmatched junction bases: 12.

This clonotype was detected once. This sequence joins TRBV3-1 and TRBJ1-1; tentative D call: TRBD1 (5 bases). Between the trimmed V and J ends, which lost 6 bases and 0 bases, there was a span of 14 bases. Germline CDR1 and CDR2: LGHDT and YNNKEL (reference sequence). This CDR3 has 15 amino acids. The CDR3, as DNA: TGTGCCAGCAGTCCCTGGTGGGGGATGAACACTGAAGCTTTCTTT. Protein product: CASSPWWGMNTEAFF.

The CDR3: CASSSLRGGSYNEQFF. CDR3 nucleotides: TGTGCCAGCAGCTCCCTACGGGGAGGGTCCTACAATGAGCAGTTCTTC. V and J are TRBV7-2 and TRBJ2-1, with 7 bases aligning to TRBD2. The CDR3 is 16 residues long. Germline V gene sequence: CDR1 SGHTA, CDR2 FQGNSA. V shed 4 bases, J shed 1 base, and the junction held 7 bases outside the gene matches. Filled out from reference TRBV7-2 and TRBJ2-1, the complete variable domain reads GAGVSQSPSNKVTEKGKDVELRCDPISGHTALYWYRQSLGQGLEFLIYFQGNSAPDKSGLPSDRFSAERTGGSVSTLTIQRTQQEDSAVYLCASSSLRGGSYNEQFFGPGTRLTVL.

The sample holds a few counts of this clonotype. In DNA, the CDR3 is TGCAGCGTTGAAGCGGAGTACGAGCAGTACTTC. This encodes CSVEAEYEQYF. The chain couples TRBV29-1 to TRBJ2-7; D gene unclear. Trimming stripped 1 base from V and 4 bases from J, with 5 bases between. The CDR3 is made up of 11 amino acids. Per the germline V gene, CDR1 is SQVTM and CDR2 is ANQGSEA.

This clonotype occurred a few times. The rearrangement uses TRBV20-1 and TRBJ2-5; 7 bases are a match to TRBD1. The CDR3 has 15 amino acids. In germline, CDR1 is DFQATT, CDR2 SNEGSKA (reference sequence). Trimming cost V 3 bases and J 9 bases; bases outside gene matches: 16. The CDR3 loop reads CSARAPGQLHGAQYF. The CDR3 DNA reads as TGCAGTGCTAGGGCACCGGGACAGCTTCACGGGGCCCAGTACTTC.

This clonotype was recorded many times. CDR3 sequence reads: CASSAARRDSGRTDTQYF. CDR3 DNA: TGCGCCAGCAGTGCCGCCCGGAGGGACTCCGGAAGAACAGATACGCAGTATTTT. The V and J genes are TRBV10-2 and TRBJ2-3; D perhaps matches TRBD2 (6 bases). CDR3 length: 18 amino acids. Trimming took off 4 bases at V and 3 bases at J, with 23 bases between the two ends. CDR1 WSHSY and CDR2 SAAADI come from the germline V gene.

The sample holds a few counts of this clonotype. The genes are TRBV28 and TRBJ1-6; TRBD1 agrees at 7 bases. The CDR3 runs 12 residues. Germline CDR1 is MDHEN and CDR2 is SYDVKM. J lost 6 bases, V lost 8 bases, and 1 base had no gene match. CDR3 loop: CASGTVNSPLHF. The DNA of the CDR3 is TGTGCCAGCGGGACAGTTAATTCACCCCTCCACTTT.

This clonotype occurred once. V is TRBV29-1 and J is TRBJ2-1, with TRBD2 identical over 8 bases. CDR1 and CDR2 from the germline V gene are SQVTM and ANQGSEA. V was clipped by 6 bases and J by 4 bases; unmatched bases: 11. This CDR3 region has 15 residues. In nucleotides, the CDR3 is TGCAGCGTACGACCGAGCGGGGGACCTTACAATGAGCAGTTCTTC. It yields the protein CSVRPSGGPYNEQFF.

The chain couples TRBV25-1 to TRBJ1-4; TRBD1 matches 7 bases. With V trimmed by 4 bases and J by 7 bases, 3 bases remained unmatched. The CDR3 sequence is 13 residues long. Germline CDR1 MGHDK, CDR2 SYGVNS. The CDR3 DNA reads TGTGCCAGCAGTGTTCACAGGGGTGAAAAACTGTTTTTT. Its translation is CASSVHRGEKLFF. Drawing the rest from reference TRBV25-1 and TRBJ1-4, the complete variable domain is EADIYQTPRYLVIGTGKKITLECSQTMGHDKMYWYQQDPGMELHLIHYSYGVNSTEKGDLSSESTVSRIRTEHFPLTLESARPSHTSQYLCASSVHRGEKLFFGSGTQLSVL.

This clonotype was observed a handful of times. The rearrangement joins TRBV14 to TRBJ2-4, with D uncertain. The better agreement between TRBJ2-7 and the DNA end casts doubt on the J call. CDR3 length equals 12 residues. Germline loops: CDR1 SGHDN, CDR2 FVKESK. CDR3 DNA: TGTGCCAGCAGCCGGGCCAGCCACGAGCAGTACTTC. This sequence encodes CASSRASHEQYF.

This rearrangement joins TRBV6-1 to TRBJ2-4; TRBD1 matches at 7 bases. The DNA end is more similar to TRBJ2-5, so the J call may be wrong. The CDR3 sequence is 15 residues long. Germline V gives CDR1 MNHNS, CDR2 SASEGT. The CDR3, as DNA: TGTGCCAGCGTAAGAACAGGGGCCAAAGAAGAGACCCAGTACTTC. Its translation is CASVRTGAKEETQYF.

This chain's CDR3 is CASSSTPGTGDNYGYTF. CDR3 bases: TGTGCCAGCAGTTCAACCCCGGGGACAGGAGATAACTATGGCTACACCTTC. This rearrangement joins TRBV12-3 or TRBV12-4 to TRBJ1-2; 8 bases agree with TRBD1. V trimming: 4 bases; J trimming: 1 base; junction bases outside the gene matches: 11. The CDR3 has 17 residues.

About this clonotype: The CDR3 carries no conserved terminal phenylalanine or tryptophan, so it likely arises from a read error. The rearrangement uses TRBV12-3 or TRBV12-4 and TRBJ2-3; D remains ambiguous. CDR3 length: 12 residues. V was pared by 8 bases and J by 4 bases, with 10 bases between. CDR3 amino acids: CASAPDADTQYS. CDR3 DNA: TGTGCCAGCGCCCCGGACGCAGATACGCAGTATTCT.

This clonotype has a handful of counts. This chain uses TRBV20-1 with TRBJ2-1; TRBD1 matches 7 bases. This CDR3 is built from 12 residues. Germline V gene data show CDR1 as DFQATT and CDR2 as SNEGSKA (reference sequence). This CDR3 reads CSVTGVGYEQFF. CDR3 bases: TGCAGCGTTACAGGGGTGGGTTATGAGCAGTTCTTC.

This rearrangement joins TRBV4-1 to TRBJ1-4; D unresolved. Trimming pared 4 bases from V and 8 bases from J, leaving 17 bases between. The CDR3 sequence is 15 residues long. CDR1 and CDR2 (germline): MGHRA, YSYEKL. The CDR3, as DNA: TGCGCCAGCAGCCGAATACAGATTAGGTACGAAAAACTGTTTTTT. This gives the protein CASSRIQIRYEKLFF.

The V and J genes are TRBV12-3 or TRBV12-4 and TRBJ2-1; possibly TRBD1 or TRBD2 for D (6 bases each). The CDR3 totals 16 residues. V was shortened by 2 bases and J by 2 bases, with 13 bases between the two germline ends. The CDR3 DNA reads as TGTGCCAGCAGTTTATCCCCGGGGGCTACCTACAATGAGCAGTTCTTC. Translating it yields CASSLSPGATYNEQFF.

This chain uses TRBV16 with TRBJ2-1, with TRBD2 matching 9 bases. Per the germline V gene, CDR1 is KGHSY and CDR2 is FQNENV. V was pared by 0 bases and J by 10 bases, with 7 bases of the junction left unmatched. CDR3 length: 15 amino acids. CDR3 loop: CASSQSREGFGEQFF. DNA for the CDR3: TGTGCCAGCAGCCAATCGCGGGAGGGCTTCGGGGAGCAGTTCTTC.

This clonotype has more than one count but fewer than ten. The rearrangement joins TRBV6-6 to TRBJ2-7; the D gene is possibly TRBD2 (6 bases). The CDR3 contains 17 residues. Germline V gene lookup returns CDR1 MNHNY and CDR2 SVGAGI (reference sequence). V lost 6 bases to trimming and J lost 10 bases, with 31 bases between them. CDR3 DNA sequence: TGTGCCAGCAGACAGATATGGGCGGGACGGACTCGGGGGTCCCAGTACTTC. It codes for CASRQIWAGRTRGSQYF.

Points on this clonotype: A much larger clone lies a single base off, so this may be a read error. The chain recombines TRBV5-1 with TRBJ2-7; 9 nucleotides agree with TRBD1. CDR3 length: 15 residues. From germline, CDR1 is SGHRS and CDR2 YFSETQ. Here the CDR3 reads CAGSLGTGSSYEQYF. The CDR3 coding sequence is TGCGCCGGCAGCTTGGGGACAGGGAGCTCCTACGAGCAGTACTTC.

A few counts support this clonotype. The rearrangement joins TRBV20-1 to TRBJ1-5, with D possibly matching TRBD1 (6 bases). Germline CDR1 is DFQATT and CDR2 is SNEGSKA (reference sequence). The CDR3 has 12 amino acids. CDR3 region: CVAGAYDQPQHF. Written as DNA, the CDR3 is TGCGTAGCAGGGGCTTACGATCAGCCCCAGCATTTT.

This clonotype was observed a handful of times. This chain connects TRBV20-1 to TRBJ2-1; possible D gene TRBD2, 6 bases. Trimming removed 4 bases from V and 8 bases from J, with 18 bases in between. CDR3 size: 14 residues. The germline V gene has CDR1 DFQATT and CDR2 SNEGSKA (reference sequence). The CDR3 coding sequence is TGCAGTGCTACCAACCCCTGGGGGGTGGATGAGCAGTTCTTC. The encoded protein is CSATNPWGVDEQFF.

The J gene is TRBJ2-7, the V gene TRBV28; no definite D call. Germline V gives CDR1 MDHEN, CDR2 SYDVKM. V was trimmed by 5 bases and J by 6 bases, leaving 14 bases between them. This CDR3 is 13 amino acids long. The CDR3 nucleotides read TGTGCCAGCAGTAGAATTGGGCCATCCGAGCAGTACTTC. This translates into CASSRIGPSEQYF. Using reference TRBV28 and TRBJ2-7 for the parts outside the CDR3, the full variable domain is DVKVTQSSRYLVKRTGEKVFLECVQDMDHENMFWYRQDPGLGLRLIYFSYDVKMKEKGDIPEGYSVSREKKERFSLILESASTNQTSMYLCASSRIGPSEQYFGPGTRLTVT.

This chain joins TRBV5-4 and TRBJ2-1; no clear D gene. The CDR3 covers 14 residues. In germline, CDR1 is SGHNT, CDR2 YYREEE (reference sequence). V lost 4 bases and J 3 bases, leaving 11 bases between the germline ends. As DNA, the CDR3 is TGTGCCAGCAGCAAGAAGGGCGGCTACAATGAGCAGTTCTTC. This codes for CASSKKGGYNEQFF.

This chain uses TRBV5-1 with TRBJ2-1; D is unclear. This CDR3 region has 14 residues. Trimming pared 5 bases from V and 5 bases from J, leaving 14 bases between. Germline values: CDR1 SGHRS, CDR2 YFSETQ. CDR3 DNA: TGCGCCAGCAGTTTTGGTCACACAAACAATGAGCAGTTCTTC. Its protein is CASSFGHTNNEQFF.

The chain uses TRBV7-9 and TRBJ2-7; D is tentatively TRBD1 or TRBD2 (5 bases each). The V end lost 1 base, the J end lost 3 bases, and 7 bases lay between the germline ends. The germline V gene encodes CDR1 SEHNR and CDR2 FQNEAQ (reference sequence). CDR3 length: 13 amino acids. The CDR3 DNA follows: TGTGCCAGCAGCTTAGGGGGGATCTACGAGCAGTACTTC. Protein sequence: CASSLGGIYEQYF.

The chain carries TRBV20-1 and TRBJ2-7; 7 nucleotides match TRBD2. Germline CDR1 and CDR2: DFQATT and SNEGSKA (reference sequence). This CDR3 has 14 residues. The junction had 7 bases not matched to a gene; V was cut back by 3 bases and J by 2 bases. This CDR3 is CSARGSAGAYEQYF. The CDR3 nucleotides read TGCAGTGCTAGGGGGTCGGCGGGGGCCTACGAGCAGTACTTC.

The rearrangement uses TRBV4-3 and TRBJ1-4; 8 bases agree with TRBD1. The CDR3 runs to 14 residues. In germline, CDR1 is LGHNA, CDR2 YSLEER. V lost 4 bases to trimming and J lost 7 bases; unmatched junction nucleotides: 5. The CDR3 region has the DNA TGCGCCAGCAGCCGACAGGGGATTGGTGAAAAACTGTTTTTT. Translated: CASSRQGIGEKLFF.

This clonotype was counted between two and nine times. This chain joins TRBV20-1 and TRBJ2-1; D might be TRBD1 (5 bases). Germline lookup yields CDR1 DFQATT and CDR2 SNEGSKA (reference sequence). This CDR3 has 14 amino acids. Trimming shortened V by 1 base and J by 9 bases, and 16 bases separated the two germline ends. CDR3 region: CSARGGRDGSEQFF. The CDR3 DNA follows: TGCAGTGCTAGAGGTGGCAGGGATGGTAGTGAGCAGTTCTTC.